The rows below give T cell receptor beta chains drawn from one sample of a study of blood T cell repertoires in COVID-19. Profiling relied on immunoSEQ multiplex PCR, and the TCRdb table lists in-frame clones only, not all of them. The sample lists around 140,000 clones, more than 75% occurring once. Material for sequencing was peripheral blood. The receptors stem from a human donor with acute or convalescent COVID-19. The donor label of this sample is uncertain. CDR3s include the opening cysteine and the closing phenylalanine or tryptophan. The D gene is left open where the match is weak. Size is stated for part of the rows, as once, few or many counts, or as a class when the clone is expanded.

v_call,j_call,d_call,clone_size,cdr3_nt,cdr3_aa
TRBV30,TRBJ1-1,NA,NA,TGTGCCTGGAGTGTACGTCAGGCCGGGAGAACTGAAGCTTTCTTT,CAWSVRQAGRTEAFF
TRBV29-1,TRBJ1-2,NA,NA,TGCAGCGTAGGAGTGGGGGGAAGCTACACCTTC,CSVGVGGSYTF
TRBV30,TRBJ1-5,NA,NA,TGTGCCTGGAGCCCGACAGGAATCAATCAGCCCCAGCATTTT,CAWSPTGINQPQHF
TRBV7-6,TRBJ2-1,TRBD2,NA,TGTGCCAGCAGCTTAGATCCAGCGGGGTACAATGAGCAGTTCTTC,CASSLDPAGYNEQFF
TRBV5-1,TRBJ2-7,TRBD1,NA,TGCGCCAGCAGCTTGGGGACAGGGTACGGCGAGCAGTACTTC,CASSLGTGYGEQYF
TRBV27,TRBJ1-1,TRBD1,NA,TGTGCCAGCAGTCTCAGGGGGTACACTGAAGCTTTCTTT,CASSLRGYTEAFF
TRBV5-1,TRBJ1-1,NA,NA,TGCGCCAGCAGCTCGCTTCAGGCGAACACTGAAGCTTTCTTT,CASSSLQANTEAFF
TRBV7-2,TRBJ1-1,NA,NA,TGTGCCAGCAGCTTCCAGGGGAAGAACACTGAAGCTTTCTTT,CASSFQGKNTEAFF
TRBV5-1,TRBJ2-3,TRBD2,NA,TGCGCCAGCAGCTTGGAAGGGACTAGGACGGATACGCAGTATTTT,CASSLEGTRTDTQYF
TRBV5-8,TRBJ1-6,NA,NA,TGTGCCAGCAGCTTGGTATCTTCACCCCTCCACTTT,CASSLVSSPLHF
TRBV4-1,TRBJ2-3,TRBD2,once,TGCGCCAGCAGCCAAGGAAATTGGGCGGGGGGGCCTTCAGATACGCAGTATTTT,CASSQGNWAGGPSDTQYF
TRBV19,TRBJ1-5,NA,NA,TGTGCCAGTAGCTCGGGTAACCCAATCCATCAGCCCCAGCATTTT,CASSSGNPIHQPQHF
TRBV4-3,TRBJ1-3,TRBD1,NA,TGCGCCAGCAGCCAAGATTACAGGGGGCGAAACACCATATATTTT,CASSQDYRGRNTIYF
TRBV4-2,TRBJ1-2,NA,NA,TGTGCCAGCAGCCAAGGACAGTCGGACACCTATGGCTACACCTTC,CASSQGQSDTYGYTF
TRBV19,TRBJ2-7,TRBD1,NA,TGTGCCAGTAGTAACAAACCCCCGGGACAGACTTCCTACGAGCAGTACTTC,CASSNKPPGQTSYEQYF
TRBV2,TRBJ1-2,TRBD1,NA,TGTGCCAGCAGTTCGGAGACAGGGGGCGACTATGGCTACACCTTC,CASSSETGGDYGYTF
TRBV5-8,TRBJ1-6,TRBD1,few,TGTGCCAGCAGCCCCGGGACAGGGTGGAGGTCACCCCTCCACTTT,CASSPGTGWRSPLHF
TRBV10-3,TRBJ2-7,TRBD2,NA,TGTGCCATCGGCTTTAGCGGGGGAGAGCAGTACTTC,CAIGFSGGEQYF
TRBV6-5,TRBJ1-2,NA,NA,TGTGCCAGCACCTACGACAGTTCAGGCTATGGCTACACCTTC,CASTYDSSGYGYTF
TRBV19,TRBJ2-7,NA,NA,TGTGCCAGTAGTATAGTAGGAGGGAACTACGAGCAGTACTTC,CASSIVGGNYEQYF
TRBV30,TRBJ2-3,NA,NA,TGTGCCTGGAGTGGCAGAGATACGCAGTATTTT,CAWSGRDTQYF
TRBV10-2,TRBJ1-2,NA,NA,TGCGCCAGCAGTGAGTCAAGCCAAAGGGGTGGCTACACCTTC,CASSESSQRGGYTF
TRBV6-5,TRBJ2-7,TRBD1,few,TGTGCCAGCAGACTTAGGGGGACAGAGATCGACGAGCAGTACTTC,CASRLRGTEIDEQYF
TRBV7-9,TRBJ1-1,NA,NA,TGTGCCAGCATTCACGAGGGGGTAACTGAAGCTTTCTTT,CASIHEGVTEAFF
TRBV29-1,TRBJ2-2,TRBD1,NA,TGCAGCGCCAAGACAGGGTCCGGGGAGCTGTTTTTT,CSAKTGSGELFF
TRBV30,TRBJ1-1,TRBD1,NA,TGTGCCTGGAGTGTTGGGACAGGGTCGACTGAAGCTTTCTTT,CAWSVGTGSTEAFF
TRBV11-3,TRBJ2-1,TRBD2,NA,TGTGCCAGCAGCTTATATGGGGCGGGGGGCGTCAATGAGCAGTTCTTC,CASSLYGAGGVNEQFF
TRBV29-1,TRBJ2-3,TRBD1,NA,TGCAGCGTCGAAGTCACCGGGACAGGGCTCAATACGCAGTATTTT,CSVEVTGTGLNTQYF
TRBV7-3,TRBJ2-5,TRBD1,many,TGTGCCAGCAGCTCATTCCCCGGGACAGGGGAAACCCAGTACTTC,CASSSFPGTGETQYF
TRBV9,TRBJ1-1,NA,once,TGTGCCAGCAGCGTTGGGGGCCGCGGTGGGAACACTGAAGCTTTCTTT,CASSVGGRGGNTEAFF
TRBV7-6,TRBJ2-5,NA,NA,TGTGCCAGCAGCTTAGCGATCGGGGACCAAGAGACCCAGTACTTC,CASSLAIGDQETQYF
TRBV5-4,TRBJ1-1,NA,few,TGTGCCAGCAGCTGGTGGGGGGCCGGGGGGACTGAAGCTTTCTTT,CASSWWGAGGTEAFF
TRBV5-1,TRBJ2-5,TRBD2,NA,TGCGCCAGCACCACGATGGCGGGGGGGCGTAGCCCTCAAGAGACCCAGTACTTC,CASTTMAGGRSPQETQYF
TRBV5-4,TRBJ2-1,NA,NA,TGTGCCAGCAGCTACCGACAGACTTCATACAATGAGCAGTTCTTC,CASSYRQTSYNEQFF
TRBV2,TRBJ2-2,TRBD1,NA,TGTGCCCCTGTGATTGGCAGGGGGCGCTTCGGGGAGCTGTTTTTT,CAPVIGRGRFGELFF
TRBV13,TRBJ2-3,TRBD1,few,TGTGCCAGCAGCCGGGCCGGGACAGGGACAGATACGCAGTATTTT,CASSRAGTGTDTQYF
TRBV6-5,TRBJ1-2,NA,NA,TGTGCCAGCAGTTACGGACTGAATGGCTACACCTTC,CASSYGLNGYTF
TRBV5-4,TRBJ1-1,TRBD1,once,TGTGCCAGCAGCACTTGGGACAGGGGTTTCAACACTGAAGCTTTCTTT,CASSTWDRGFNTEAFF
TRBV4-2,TRBJ2-5,TRBD2,NA,TGTGCCAGCAGCCCCCTGGGGAGGGCGGGGGAAGAGACCCAGTACTTC,CASSPLGRAGEETQYF
TRBV11-1,TRBJ2-5,NA,NA,TGTGCCAGCAGCTCCGGGGAGACCCAGTACTTC,CASSSGETQYF